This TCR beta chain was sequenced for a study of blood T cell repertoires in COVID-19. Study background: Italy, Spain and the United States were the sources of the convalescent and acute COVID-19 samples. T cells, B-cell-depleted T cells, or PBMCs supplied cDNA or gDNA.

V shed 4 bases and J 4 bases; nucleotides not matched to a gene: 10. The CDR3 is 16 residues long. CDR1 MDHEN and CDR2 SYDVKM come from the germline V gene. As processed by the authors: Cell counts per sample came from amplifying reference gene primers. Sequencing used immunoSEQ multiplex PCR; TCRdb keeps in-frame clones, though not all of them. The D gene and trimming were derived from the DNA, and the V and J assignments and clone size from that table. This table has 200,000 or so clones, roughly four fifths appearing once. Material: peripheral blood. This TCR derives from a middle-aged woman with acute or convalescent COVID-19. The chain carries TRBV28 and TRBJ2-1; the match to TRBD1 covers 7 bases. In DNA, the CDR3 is TGTGCCAGCAGTTCAATCCGGGACAGCGCTTACAATGAGCAGTTCTTC. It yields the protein CASSSIRDSAYNEQFF.